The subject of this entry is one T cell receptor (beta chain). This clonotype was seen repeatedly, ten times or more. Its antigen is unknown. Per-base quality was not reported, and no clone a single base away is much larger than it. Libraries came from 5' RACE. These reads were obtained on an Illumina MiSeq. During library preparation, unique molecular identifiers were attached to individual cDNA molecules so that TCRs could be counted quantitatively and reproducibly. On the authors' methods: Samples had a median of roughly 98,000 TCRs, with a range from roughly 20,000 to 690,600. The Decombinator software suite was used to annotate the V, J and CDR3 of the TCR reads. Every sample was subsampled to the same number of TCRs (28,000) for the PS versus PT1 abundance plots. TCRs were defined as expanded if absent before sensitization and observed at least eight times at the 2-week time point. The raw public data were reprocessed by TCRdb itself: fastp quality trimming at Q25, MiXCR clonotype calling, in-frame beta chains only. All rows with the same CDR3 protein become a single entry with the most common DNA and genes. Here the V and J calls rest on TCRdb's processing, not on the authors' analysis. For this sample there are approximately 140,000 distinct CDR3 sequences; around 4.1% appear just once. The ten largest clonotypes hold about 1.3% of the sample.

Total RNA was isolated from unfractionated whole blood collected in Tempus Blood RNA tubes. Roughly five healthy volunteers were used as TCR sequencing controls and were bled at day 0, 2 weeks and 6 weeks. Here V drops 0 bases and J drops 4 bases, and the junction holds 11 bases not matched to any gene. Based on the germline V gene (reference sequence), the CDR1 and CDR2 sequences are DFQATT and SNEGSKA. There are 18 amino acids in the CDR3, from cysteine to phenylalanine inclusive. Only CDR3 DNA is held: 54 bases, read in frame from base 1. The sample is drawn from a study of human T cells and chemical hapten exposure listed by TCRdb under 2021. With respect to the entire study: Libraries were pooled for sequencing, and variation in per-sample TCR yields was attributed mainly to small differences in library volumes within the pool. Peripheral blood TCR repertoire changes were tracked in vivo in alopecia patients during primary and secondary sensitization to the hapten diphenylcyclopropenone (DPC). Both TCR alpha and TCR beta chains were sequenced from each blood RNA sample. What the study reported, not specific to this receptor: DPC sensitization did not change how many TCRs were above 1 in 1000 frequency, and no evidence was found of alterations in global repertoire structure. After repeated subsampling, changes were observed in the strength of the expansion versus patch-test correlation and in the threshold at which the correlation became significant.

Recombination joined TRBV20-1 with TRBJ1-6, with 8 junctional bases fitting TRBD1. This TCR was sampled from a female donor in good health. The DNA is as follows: TGCAGTGCTAGAGATCTCCGACAGGGGATAAATTATAATTCACCCCTCCACTTT. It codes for CSARDLRQGINYNSPLHF.